Below are 10 T cell receptor beta chains sequenced from a single sample in a study of blood T cells in healthy people across ages. For the second PCR, which ran for about 7 to 11 cycles, a sample-barcoded 5' primer and a J-beta primer mix were used. MiXCR, run by TCRdb on the 5' RACE reads, gives a single entry per CDR3 protein. The sample records some 800,000 distinct CDR3 sequences, 20% to 25% being singletons. These same data were also listed under a study on T cells of mothers and their children.

The material sequenced was blood. The receptors stem from a boy aged 5-17 years in good health.

This clonotype was seen only a few times. The chain links TRBV6-2 or TRBV6-3 to TRBJ2-1, with 10 bases identical to TRBD2. Germline CDR1 and CDR2: MNHEY and SVGEGT. Losses at the gene ends were 2 bases for V and 3 bases for J; bases not matched to a gene: 4. The CDR3 covers 16 residues. This CDR3 reads CASSYMGLAIYNEQFF. In nucleotides, the CDR3 is TGTGCCAGCAGTTACATGGGACTAGCGATCTACAATGAGCAGTTCTTC.

This clonotype was found a few times. CDR3 nucleotides: TGTGCCAGCAGTTTTCCGTACACTGAAGCTTTCTTT. Its protein is CASSFPYTEAFF. The rearrangement uses TRBV12-3 or TRBV12-4 and TRBJ1-1, with unresolved D. There are 12 residues in the CDR3. V was trimmed by 3 bases and J by 3 bases, leaving 5 bases between them.

This clonotype occurred a few times. The V gene is TRBV7-2, the J gene TRBJ2-7; D is unclear. Trimming cost V 4 bases and J 3 bases, with 10 bases left between them. The CDR3 sequence is 13 residues long. Germline assignment: CDR1 SGHTA and CDR2 FQGNSA. CDR3 sequence (DNA): TGTGCCAGCAGCTCGACAACCTACTACGAGCAGTACTTC. It is translated as CASSSTTYYEQYF.

This clonotype showed up just a few times. Mismatch with germline at one junction end may stem from a read error. V is TRBV20-1 and J is TRBJ1-5, with TRBD1 identical over 7 bases. The CDR3 spans 14 residues. Looked up from germline, CDR1 is DFQATT and CDR2 is SNEGSKA (reference sequence). The CDR3 spells CSARTGISIQPQHF. In nucleotides, the CDR3 is TGCAGTGCAAGGACAGGAATTAGCATTCAGCCCCAGCATTTT.

This clonotype appeared a few times. The chain recombines TRBV20-1 with TRBJ1-6; 7 bases map to TRBD1. CDR1 and CDR2 (germline): DFQATT, SNEGSKA (reference sequence). With V trimmed by 3 bases and J by 7 bases, 9 bases remained unmatched. The CDR3 runs to 15 residues. CDR3 amino acids: CSARATGTENSPLHF. The CDR3 DNA follows: TGCAGTGCTAGGGCGACCGGGACAGAGAATTCACCCCTCCACTTT.

This clonotype was detected ten times or more. The V gene is TRBV7-6, the J gene TRBJ2-5; 8 bases fit TRBD1. Germline CDR1 is SGHVS and CDR2 is FNYEAQ. CDR3 length: 14 residues. J lost 5 bases, V lost 5 bases, and 7 bases had no gene match. The CDR3 bases are TGTGCCAGCAGCACCCGACAGGGGTGGGAGACCCAGTACTTC. It yields the protein CASSTRQGWETQYF.

The chain has TRBV12-3 or TRBV12-4 and TRBJ1-5, with 8 nucleotides matching TRBD1. This CDR3 contains 15 residues. V lost 5 bases to trimming and J lost 2 bases; unmatched junction nucleotides: 5. This CDR3 is CASSPGGLGNQPQHF. For the CDR3, the DNA is TGTGCCAGCAGTCCAGGGGGCTTGGGCAATCAGCCCCAGCATTTT.

The chain carries TRBV30 and TRBJ2-1; either TRBD1 or TRBD2 may supply D (6 bases each). The assigned J gene may be wrong: the sequence end matches TRBJ2-7 better. Germline values: CDR1 GTSNPN, CDR2 SVGIG (reference sequence). There are 15 residues in the CDR3. The CDR3 spells CAWTLPSGEEGEQYF. Here the CDR3 DNA reads TGTGCCTGGACCCTACCCTCAGGGGAGGAGGGCGAGCAGTACTTC.

The chain has TRBV7-9 and TRBJ2-1; weak D call: TRBD2 (5 bases). V was cut by 3 bases and J by 6 bases, with 9 bases left in between. In germline, CDR1 is SEHNR, CDR2 FQNEAQ (reference sequence). This CDR3 contains 13 residues. CDR3 DNA: TGTGCCAGCAGCTTTTTCGAGGGCAATGAGCAGTTCTTC. Protein product: CASSFFEGNEQFF.

The chain employs TRBV6-2 or TRBV6-3 and TRBJ2-4, with a tentative D call TRBD1 (5 bases). Germline assignment: CDR1 MNHEY and CDR2 SVGEGT. Trimming left V 6 bases short and J 5 bases short, with 14 bases between. The CDR3 extends over 14 amino acids. The CDR3 bases are TGTGCCAGCAGAGATTTGTCCAGGGAAAACATTCAGTACTTC. As protein: CASRDLSRENIQYF.